The clone carrying this T cell receptor beta chain was seen at least ten times. Its antigen is not known. The sample belongs to a study of T cells in Graves' hyperthyroidism and ophthalmopathy. Study-wide points: Stable hyperthyroidism was separated from ophthalmopathy by a model based on 13 V-J features.

Using RNA transcripts as the source, TCR beta CDR3 regions were amplified. The HTBI primer set served for first-round RT-PCR of the TCR CDR3. TCRdb used MiXCR to reprocess the multiplex PCR reads, holding one entry per CDR3 protein. In the table there are roughly 740,000 distinct CDR3 sequences, about 15% of which are singletons. The CDR3 consists of 11 residues. Looked up from germline, CDR1 is MDHEN and CDR2 is SYDVKM. V lost 6 bases and J lost 6, with 9 bases in between. The sequenced sample was blood. The V and J genes are TRBV28 and TRBJ2-7, with D hard to call. This TCR derives from a man between 18 and 35 years old with Graves' hyperthyroidism. CDR3 sequence (DNA): TGTGCCAGCAGACTTTTGGGCGAGCAGTACTTC. It specifies CASRLLGEQYF.